The sequence of this T cell receptor beta chain was determined in a study of T cells of healthy individuals. A few counts support this clonotype. This CDR3 has 15 residues. V dropped 1 base and J dropped 2 bases, with 11 bases sitting between them. CDR1 is SGHTA, CDR2 FQGTGA, per germline. MiXCR, run by TCRdb on the 5' RACE reads, gives a single entry per CDR3 protein. The table shows more than 85,000 distinct CDR3 sequences, with 17% occurring only once. The chain uses TRBV7-3 and TRBJ2-5, with D uncertain. The receptor's source is a human donor in good health. The CDR3 nucleotides read TGTGCCAGCAGCTTAAAAGTGACTGGGCAAGAGACCCAGTACTTC. This encodes CASSLKVTGQETQYF.